This TCR beta chain comes out of a study of T cell clonotyping in hematopoietic cell transplantation. Study results and caveats: After transplant, recipient diversity fell while pathologically expanded clonotypes grew through day 180. Broader posttransplant TCR repertoire diversity was predicted by graft donor and pretransplant recipient Inverse Simpson Index values. Without cell sorting, CD4 versus CD8 contributions remain unresolved. At the given depth, recipient repertoires were over 95% de novo clonotypes.

Only in-frame clones appear in the TCRdb table, and some are missing; sequencing was by immunoSEQ multiplex PCR. The table includes about 18,000 clones, about 82% detected once. V was cut by 8 bases and J by 0 bases, with 17 bases left in between. The CDR3 spans 16 residues. In germline, CDR1 is LNHDA, CDR2 SQIVND (reference sequence). On this clone itself: Its antigen is not identified.

Time point meaning: recipient sample about 28 days before transplant, after cytoreduction. The clonotype comes from a man aged 50 or older with acute myeloid leukemia. Some clones in this sample may be carry-over from other donors' samples. This sample comprised peripheral blood mononuclear cells, obtained before stem cell transplant. V is TRBV19 and J is TRBJ1-3, with no clear D. Here the CDR3 DNA reads TGTGCCAGTGGATCTTCGGGCGGAAGCTCTGGAAACACCATATATTTT. Translating it yields CASGSSGGSSGNTIYF.